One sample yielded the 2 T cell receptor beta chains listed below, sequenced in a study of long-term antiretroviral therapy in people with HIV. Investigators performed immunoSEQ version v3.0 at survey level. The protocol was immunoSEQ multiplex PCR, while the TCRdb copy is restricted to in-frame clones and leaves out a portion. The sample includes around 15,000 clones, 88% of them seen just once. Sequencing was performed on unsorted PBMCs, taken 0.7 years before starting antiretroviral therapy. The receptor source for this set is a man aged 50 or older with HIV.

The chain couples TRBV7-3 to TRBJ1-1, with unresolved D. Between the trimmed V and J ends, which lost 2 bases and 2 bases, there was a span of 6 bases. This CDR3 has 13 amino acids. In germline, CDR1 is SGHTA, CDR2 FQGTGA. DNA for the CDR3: TGTGCCAGCAGCTTATCGGGAAACACTGAAGCTTTCTTT. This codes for CASSLSGNTEAFF. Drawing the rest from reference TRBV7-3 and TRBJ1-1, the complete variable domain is GAGVSQTPSNKVTEKGKYVELRCDPISGHTALYWYRQSLGQGPEFLIYFQGTGAADDSGLPNDRFFAVRPEGSVSTLKIQRTERGDSAVYLCASSLSGNTEAFFGQGTRLTVV.

CDR3 in DNA: TGTGCCACCTCAGGGACTTCTAATGAAAAACTGTTTTTT. Translating gives CATSGTSNEKLFF. The chain combines TRBV2 with TRBJ1-4; the D gene is possibly TRBD1 (5 bases). The V and J ends lost 10 bases and 3 bases respectively, with 12 bases between them. Per germline, CDR1 SNHLY and CDR2 FYNNEI. This CDR3 has 13 residues.